These 20 T cell receptor beta chains share one sample of origin, sequenced in a study of synovial regulatory T cells in juvenile arthritis. The assay was immunoSEQ multiplex PCR, and TCRdb's table has in-frame clones only and misses some. The specimen's table records roughly 2,600 clones. Matched peripheral blood accompanied the synovial fluid taken from each patient with active arthritis. The sample was Treg cells from the synovium. These receptors were taken from a donor younger than 30 with juvenile idiopathic arthritis.

V and J are TRBV28 and TRBJ2-7; the D gene TCRdb calls, TRBD2, cannot be checked with no DNA. The CDR3 runs 11 residues. The record lacks a DNA sequence. Germline V lookup: CDR1 MDHEN, CDR2 SYDVKM. CDR3 sequence reads: CASTTSYEQYF.

By frequency, this clone registers medium-sized. The chain carries TRBV5-4 and TRBJ2-1; with no DNA, the TCRdb D assignment of TRBD2 cannot be verified. The CDR3 loop spans 12 amino acids. No DNA is recorded. Germline V lookup: CDR1 SGHNT, CDR2 YYREEE (reference sequence). CDR3 sequence: CASSSTGGEQFF.

This chain joins TRBV18 and TRBJ2-3; TCRdb lists TRBD2, though no DNA is available to test this call. The germline V gene has CDR1 KGHSH and CDR2 LQKENI. There are 14 residues in the CDR3. No DNA was logged. CDR3 sequence: CASSPSRTSDTQYF.

The chain combines TRBV6-5 with TRBJ1-3. The CDR3 spans 13 residues. Only the protein is available. Germline values: CDR1 MNHEY, CDR2 SVGAGI. The CDR3 protein is CASRGFSGNTIYF.

Its frequency marks this clone as medium-sized. The V call is TRBV20-1, the J call TRBJ1-2. The germline gives CDR1 DFQATT, CDR2 SNEGSKA (reference sequence). The length of the CDR3 is 11 residues. DNA is not recorded here. This chain's CDR3 is CSASGGYGYTF.

This chain links TRBV7-2 with TRBJ1-1. This CDR3 spans 14 amino acids. DNA was not recorded. Looked up from germline, CDR1 is SGHTA and CDR2 is FQGNSA. The chain's CDR3 is CASSLGTGNTEAFF.

The chain recombines TRBV9 with TRBJ2-3. Germline V CDR1 and CDR2: SGDLS, YYNGEE. CDR3 length: 15 residues. No DNA sequence is on record. CDR3 residues: CASSVAGLVTDTQYF. Supplemented by reference TRBV9 and TRBJ2-3, the full variable domain reads DSGVTQTPKHLITATGQRVTLRCSPRSGDLSVYWYQQSLDQGLQFLIQYYNGEERAKGNILERFSAQQFPDLHSELNLSSLELGDSALYFCASSVAGLVTDTQYFGPGTRLTVL.

This clone is called medium-sized based on its frequency. The genes are TRBV28 and TRBJ1-1; with no DNA, the TCRdb D assignment of TRBD1 cannot be verified. The CDR3 has 12 residues. Only the protein is available. Germline lookup yields CDR1 MDHEN and CDR2 SYDVKM. This chain's CDR3 is CASSPGQGRAFF.

CDR3 protein: CASSQDPGGLNSPLHF. The rearrangement uses TRBV4-3 and TRBJ1-6. Germline CDR1 and CDR2: LGHNA and YSLEER. The CDR3 has 16 residues. The DNA sequence is not available.

Frequency places this clone as large. The chain couples TRBV5-4 to TRBJ1-6; TCRdb selects TRBD1, and the lack of DNA leaves this call unchecked. This CDR3 spans 17 amino acids. Only the protein sequence is given. CDR1 and CDR2 from the germline V gene are SGHNT and YYREEE (reference sequence). The CDR3 protein is CASSLSAGGAYNSPLHF.

The chain has TRBV7-6 and TRBJ1-5. Germline V CDR1 and CDR2: SGHVS, FNYEAQ. This CDR3 comprises 16 residues. No DNA sequence is on record. CDR3 sequence: CASSPRGGGGNQPQHF.

Measured by frequency, this clone is medium-sized. The V call is TRBV7-9, the J call TRBJ2-7; checking the TCRdb D call of TRBD2 is not possible without DNA. There are 16 residues in the CDR3. Only the protein is on record. The germline gives CDR1 SEHNR, CDR2 FQNEAQ (reference sequence). This CDR3 reads CASSSYGSPIRDEQYF.

The chain is built from TRBV5-1 and TRBJ1-1. There are 14 residues in the CDR3. The DNA sequence is not available. CDR1 and CDR2 from the germline V gene are SGHRS and YFSETQ. CDR3: CASSLLGLNTEAFF.

The chain couples TRBV6-1 to TRBJ1-2; with no DNA, the TCRdb D assignment of TRBD1 cannot be verified. Germline values: CDR1 MNHNS, CDR2 SASEGT. The CDR3 length is 17 residues. No DNA has been recorded. The CDR3 sequence is CASSEPGQARALYGYTF.

The chain combines TRBV27 with TRBJ1-3. Germline V lookup: CDR1 MNHEY, CDR2 SMNVEV (reference sequence). The CDR3 covers 13 residues. This entry has no DNA. This chain's CDR3 is CASSEAGGNTIYF.

This clone is classed as medium-sized by frequency. This chain links TRBV5-4 with TRBJ2-2; the D call of TRBD2 rests on TCRdb alone, since no DNA is present to check it. Germline V CDR1 and CDR2: SGHNT, YYREEE (reference sequence). The CDR3 consists of 16 residues. The protein alone is recorded here. The CDR3 sequence: CASSLGAGAIGGELFF. The full variable domain, in which reference TRBV5-4 and TRBJ2-2 provide the parts outside the CDR3, is ETGVTQSPTHLIKTRGQQVTLRCSSQSGHNTVSWYQQALGQGPQFIFQYYREEENGRGNFPPRFSGLQFPNYSSELNVNALELDDSALYLCASSLGAGAIGGELFFGEGSRLTVL.

Considering frequency, this clone is medium-sized. This sequence joins TRBV5-1 and TRBJ2-5; TCRdb names TRBD1, which stays unverified in the absence of DNA. The CDR3 spans 17 residues. Only the protein is on record. Germline V lookup: CDR1 SGHRS, CDR2 YFSETQ. The CDR3 region is CASSQHTQGDREETQYF.

V usage is TRBV27 and J usage is TRBJ1-1. The CDR3 consists of 10 residues. Only the protein is on record. Germline lookup yields CDR1 MNHEY and CDR2 SMNVEV (reference sequence). The CDR3 region is CASGNTEAFF.

V usage is TRBV5-6 and J usage is TRBJ2-1. The CDR3 extends over 16 amino acids. No DNA sequence is on record. Germline V gene lookup returns CDR1 SGHDT and CDR2 YYEEEE. CDR3 sequence: CASSPTGRGTYNEQFF.

The chain has TRBV6-5 and TRBJ2-2; TCRdb gives TRBD2 as the D gene, but with no DNA this cannot be confirmed. The CDR3 is 16 residues long. Only the protein sequence is given. The germline gives CDR1 MNHEY, CDR2 SVGAGI. CDR3 sequence reads: CASSYPGGGLTGELFF.